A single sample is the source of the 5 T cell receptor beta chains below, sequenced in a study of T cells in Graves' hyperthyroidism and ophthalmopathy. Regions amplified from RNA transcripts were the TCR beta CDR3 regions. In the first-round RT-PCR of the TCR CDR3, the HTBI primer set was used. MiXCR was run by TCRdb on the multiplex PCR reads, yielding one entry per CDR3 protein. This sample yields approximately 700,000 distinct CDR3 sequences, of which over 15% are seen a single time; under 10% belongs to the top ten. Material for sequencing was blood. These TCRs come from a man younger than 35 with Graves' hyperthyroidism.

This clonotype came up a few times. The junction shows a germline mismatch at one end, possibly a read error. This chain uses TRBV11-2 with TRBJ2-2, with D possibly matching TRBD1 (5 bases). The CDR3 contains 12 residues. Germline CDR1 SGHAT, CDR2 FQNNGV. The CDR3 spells CTSSQGTGELFF. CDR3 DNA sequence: TGTACCAGCAGTCAGGGCACCGGGGAGCTGTTTTTT.

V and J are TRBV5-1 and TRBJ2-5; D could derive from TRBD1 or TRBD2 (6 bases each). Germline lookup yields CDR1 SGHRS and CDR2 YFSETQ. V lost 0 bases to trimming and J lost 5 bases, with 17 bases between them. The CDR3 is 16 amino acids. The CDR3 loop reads CASSLGAYGGSETQYF. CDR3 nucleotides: TGCGCCAGCAGCTTGGGTGCTTACGGGGGCTCGGAGACCCAGTACTTC. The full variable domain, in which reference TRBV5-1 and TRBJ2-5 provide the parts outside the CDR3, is KAGVTQTPRYLIKTRGQQVTLSCSPISGHRSVSWYQQTPGQGLQFLFEYFSETQRNKGNFPGRFSGRQFSNSRSEMNVSTLELGDSALYLCASSLGAYGGSETQYFGPGTRLLVL.

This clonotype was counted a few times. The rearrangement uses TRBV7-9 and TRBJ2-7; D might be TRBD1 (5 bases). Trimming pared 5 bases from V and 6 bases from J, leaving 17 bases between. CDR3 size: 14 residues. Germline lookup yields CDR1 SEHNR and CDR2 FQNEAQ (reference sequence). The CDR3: CASSPPKGDREQYF. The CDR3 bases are TGTGCCAGCAGCCCCCCAAAAGGGGATCGCGAGCAGTACTTC.

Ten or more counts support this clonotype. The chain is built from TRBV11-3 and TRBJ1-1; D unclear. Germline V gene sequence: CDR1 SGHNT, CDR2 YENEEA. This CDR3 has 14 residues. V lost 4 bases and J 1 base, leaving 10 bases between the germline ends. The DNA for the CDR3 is TGTGCCAGCAGCTCTGAGACCGGGAACACTGAAGCTTTCTTT. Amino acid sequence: CASSSETGNTEAFF.

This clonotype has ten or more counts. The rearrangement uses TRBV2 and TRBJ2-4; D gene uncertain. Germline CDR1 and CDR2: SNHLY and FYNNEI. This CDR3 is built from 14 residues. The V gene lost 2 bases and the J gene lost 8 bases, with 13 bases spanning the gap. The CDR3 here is CASSEIGPRDIQYF. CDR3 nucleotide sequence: TGTGCCAGCAGTGAAATAGGGCCTAGGGACATTCAGTACTTC. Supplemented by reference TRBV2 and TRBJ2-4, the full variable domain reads EPEVTQTPSHQVTQMGQEVILRCVPISNHLYFYWYRQILGQKVEFLVSFYNNEISEKSEIFDDQFSVERPDGSNFTLKIRSTKLEDSAMYFCASSEIGPRDIQYFGAGTRLSVL.